Below, 10 T cell receptor beta chains from the same sample are listed, as sequenced in a study of T-cell reconstitution after alpha-beta-depleted transplantation in children. Molecular barcoding with unique molecular identifiers was used for the TCRbeta library. TCRdb reprocessed the PCR reads with MiXCR, giving one entry per CDR3 protein. The sample lists hundreds of thousands of distinct CDR3 sequences; under 30% were seen once. The sequences come from PBMCs, mostly from graft donor cells, collected 360 days after TCRalphabeta/CD19-depleted stem cell transplant. The receptors derive from a boy in the first two years of life who had a stem cell transplant for acute myeloid leukemia, so the T cells may come from the graft donor.

The chain has TRBV6-1 and TRBJ1-4; D perhaps matches TRBD1 (6 bases). CDR3 length equals 15 residues. The germline V and J ends were trimmed by 6 bases and 5 bases, with 16 bases remaining between them. The germline V gene has CDR1 MNHNS and CDR2 SASEGT. In DNA form, the CDR3 reads TGTGCCAGCAGGGCCATACAGGGACGGAATGAAAAACTGTTTTTT. This gives the protein CASRAIQGRNEKLFF.

This clonotype was counted at least ten times. The rearrangement uses TRBV4-1 and TRBJ1-1; 7 bases are shared with TRBD1. The CDR3 has 14 amino acids. The V gene's germline CDR1 is MGHRA and CDR2 YSYEKL. J gave up 6 bases and V 2 bases, and 6 bases lay outside the gene matches. In DNA form, the CDR3 reads TGCGCCAGCAGCCAACCTCCAGGGGGAGCTGAAGCTTTCTTT. This codes for CASSQPPGGAEAFF.

This sequence joins TRBV19 and TRBJ1-5; no firm D call. Trimming removed 3 bases at V and 0 bases at J, with 3 bases between. Germline CDR1 LNHDA, CDR2 SQIVND (reference sequence). CDR3 size: 13 residues. CDR3: CASSITSNQPQHF. The CDR3 nucleotides read TGTGCCAGTAGTATCACTAGCAATCAGCCCCAGCATTTT.

This clonotype was picked up many times. CDR3 amino acids: CSVVVRGGTDTQYF. CDR3 sequence (DNA): TGCAGCGTTGTTGTCCGGGGTGGCACAGATACGCAGTATTTT. V usage is TRBV29-1 and J usage is TRBJ2-3; possible D gene TRBD2, 5 bases. CDR1 is SQVTM, CDR2 ANQGSEA, per germline. V was clipped by 4 bases and J by 1 base, with 12 bases between them. This CDR3 region has 14 residues.

The V and J genes are TRBV12-3 or TRBV12-4 and TRBJ1-5; perhaps TRBD1 as D (6 bases). The CDR3 loop spans 18 amino acids. DNA of the CDR3: TGTACCTGCAGTTCCTTCGCACGACAGGAGAAGAGCAATCAGCCCCAGCATTTT. Translated, it gives CTCSSFARQEKSNQPQHF.

This clonotype occurred many times. The rearrangement uses TRBV5-1 and TRBJ1-6; tentatively, D is TRBD1 (6 bases). The CDR3 contains 15 residues. Germline V gives CDR1 SGHRS, CDR2 YFSETQ. The V end lost 0 bases, the J end lost 5 bases, and 9 bases lay between the germline ends. The CDR3 loop is CASSLETGHNSPLHF. The CDR3 DNA reads TGCGCCAGCAGCTTGGAGACAGGCCATAATTCACCCCTCCACTTT.

The V and J genes are TRBV12-3 or TRBV12-4 and TRBJ1-3; D is unclear. With 3 bases removed from V and 0 bases from J, the gap between germline ends came to 15 bases. This CDR3 is 17 amino acids long. The CDR3: CASSFGGRPSSGNTIYF. The CDR3 nucleotides are TGTGCCAGCAGTTTTGGTGGGAGACCCTCCTCTGGAAACACCATATATTTT.

A few counts support this clonotype. The chain couples TRBV29-1 to TRBJ2-3, with TRBD2 matching 13 bases. CDR1 and CDR2 from the germline V gene are SQVTM and ANQGSEA. Unmatched junction bases numbered 5, after V lost 4 bases and J lost 1 base. The CDR3 has 16 amino acids. This CDR3 reads CSVGLAGGIGTDTQYF. For the CDR3, the DNA is TGCAGCGTTGGACTAGCGGGGGGAATCGGCACAGATACGCAGTATTTT.

This clonotype was found many times. The J gene is TRBJ2-1, the V gene TRBV29-1; no definite D call. The CDR3 is 13 amino acids. V lost 4 bases, J lost 3 bases, and 10 bases lay in between. CDR1 SQVTM and CDR2 ANQGSEA come from the germline V gene. The CDR3 region is CSVVPDNYNEQFF. DNA for the CDR3: TGCAGCGTTGTACCCGACAACTACAATGAGCAGTTCTTC.

This clonotype was seen a handful of times. The J gene is TRBJ2-2, the V gene TRBV10-3, with D tentatively TRBD1 (6 bases). Germline CDR1 and CDR2: ENHRY and SYGVKD. V lost 10 bases to trimming and J lost 5 bases, with 8 bases between them. The CDR3 totals 11 residues. CDR3 residues: CASGQTGELFF. The CDR3 DNA sequence: TGTGCCAGCGGACAGACCGGGGAGCTGTTTTTT.